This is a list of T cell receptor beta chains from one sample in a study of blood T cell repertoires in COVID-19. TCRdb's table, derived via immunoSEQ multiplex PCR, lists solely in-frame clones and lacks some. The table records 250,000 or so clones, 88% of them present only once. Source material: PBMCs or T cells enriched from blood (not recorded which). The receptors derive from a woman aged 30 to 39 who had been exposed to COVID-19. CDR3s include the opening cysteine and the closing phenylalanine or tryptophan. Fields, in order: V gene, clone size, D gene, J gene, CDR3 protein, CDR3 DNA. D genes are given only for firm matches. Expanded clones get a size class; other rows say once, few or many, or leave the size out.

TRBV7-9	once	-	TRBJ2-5	CASSLVRGATYQETQYF	TGTGCCAGCAGCTTAGTTCGGGGGGCCACCTATCAAGAGACCCAGTACTTC
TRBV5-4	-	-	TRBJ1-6	CASSLGRDNSPLHF	TGTGCCAGCAGCTTGGGAAGAGATAATTCACCCCTCCACTTT
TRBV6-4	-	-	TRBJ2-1	CASSPGDLAGIRHEQFF	TGTGCCAGCAGTCCGGGGGATCTTGCGGGAATACGTCATGAGCAGTTCTTC
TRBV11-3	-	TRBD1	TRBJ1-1	CASSATGTGGIMNTEAFF	TGTGCCAGCAGCGCGACCGGGACAGGGGGAATCATGAACACTGAAGCTTTCTTT
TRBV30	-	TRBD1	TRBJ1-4	CAWSGTDRDSLEKLFF	TGTGCCTGGAGCGGTACAGACCGGGACAGTCTTGAAAAACTGTTTTTT
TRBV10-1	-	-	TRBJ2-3	CASSESGLSGSTDTQYF	TGCGCCAGCAGTGAGTCCGGGCTAAGCGGGAGCACAGATACGCAGTATTTT
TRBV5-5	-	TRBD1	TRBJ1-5	CASSFKPGQGPNQPQHF	TGTGCCAGCAGCTTTAAACCGGGACAGGGCCCAAATCAGCCCCAGCATTTT
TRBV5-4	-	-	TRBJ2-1	CASSLGRLARSSYNEQFF	TGTGCCAGCAGCTTGGGGAGGCTAGCCAGATCCTCCTACAATGAGCAGTTCTTC
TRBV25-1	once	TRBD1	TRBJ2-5	CASSTRDRGFGHQETQYF	TGTGCCAGCAGCACCCGGGACAGGGGGTTCGGGCACCAAGAGACCCAGTACTTC
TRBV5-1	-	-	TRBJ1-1	CASSLNVRVNTEAFF	TGCGCCAGCAGCTTGAACGTCAGGGTTAACACTGAAGCTTTCTTT
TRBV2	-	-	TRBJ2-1	CASMSPYNEQFF	TGTGCCAGCATGAGTCCCTACAATGAGCAGTTCTTC
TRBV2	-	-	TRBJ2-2	CASSESGYNPGELFF	TGTGCCAGCAGTGAATCAGGGTACAATCCCGGGGAGCTGTTTTTT
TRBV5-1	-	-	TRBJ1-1	CASSINRVTEAFF	TGCGCCAGCAGTATAAACAGGGTAACTGAAGCTTTCTTT
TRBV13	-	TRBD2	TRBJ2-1	CASSRTGLDLYEQFF	TGTGCCAGCAGCCGAACGGGACTAGACCTTTATGAGCAGTTCTTC
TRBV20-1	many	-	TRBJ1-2	CSASMSFANYGYTF	TGCAGTGCTAGTATGTCGTTCGCTAACTATGGCTACACCTTC
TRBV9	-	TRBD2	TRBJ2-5	CASSVASGREETQYF	TGTGCCAGCAGCGTGGCTAGCGGGAGGGAAGAGACCCAGTACTTC
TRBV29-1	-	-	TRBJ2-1	CSVYRVIGEQFF	TGCAGCGTTTACAGGGTAATTGGTGAGCAGTTCTTC
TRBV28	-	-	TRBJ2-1	CASSPGSVSYNEQFF	TGTGCCAGCAGTCCTGGCAGCGTTTCCTACAATGAGCAGTTCTTC
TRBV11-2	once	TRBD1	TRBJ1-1	CASSWSGTGGTEAFF	TGTGCCAGCAGCTGGTCCGGGACAGGGGGCACTGAAGCTTTCTTT
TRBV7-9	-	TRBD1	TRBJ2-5	CASSYGWRTGGQETQYF	TGTGCCAGCAGCTACGGATGGCGGACAGGGGGCCAAGAGACCCAGTACTTC
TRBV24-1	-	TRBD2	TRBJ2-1	CATSKGAGTSGNSMSNEQFF	TGTGCCACCAGTAAAGGGGCAGGGACTAGCGGGAATAGTATGTCCAATGAGCAGTTCTTC
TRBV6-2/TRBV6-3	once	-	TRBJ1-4	CASSRRQITMNEKLFF	TGTGCCAGCAGTCGACGACAAATTACCATGAATGAAAAACTGTTTTTT
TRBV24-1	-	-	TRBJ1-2	CATSDLNSDGYTF	TGTGCCACCAGTGATTTAAACAGTGATGGCTACACCTTC
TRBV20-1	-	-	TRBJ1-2	CSARGAYGYTF	TGCAGTGCTAGGGGGGCATATGGCTACACCTTC
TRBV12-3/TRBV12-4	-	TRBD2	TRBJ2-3	CASKLAGADTQYF	TGTGCCAGCAAACTAGCGGGAGCAGATACGCAGTATTTT
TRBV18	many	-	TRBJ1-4	CASSPPKRPEVSNEKLFF	TGTGCCAGCTCACCACCGAAGAGACCAGAGGTCTCTAATGAAAAACTGTTTTTT
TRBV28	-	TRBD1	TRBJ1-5	CASNRGNSNQPQHF	TGTGCCAGCAACAGGGGCAATAGCAATCAGCCCCAGCATTTT
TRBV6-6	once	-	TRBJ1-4	CASSYLERVNEKLFF	TGTGCCAGCAGTTACTTAGAGAGGGTTAATGAAAAACTGTTTTTT
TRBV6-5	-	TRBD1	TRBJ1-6	CASGEGAFGNSPLHF	TGTGCCAGCGGAGAGGGGGCCTTTGGTAATTCACCCCTCCACTTT
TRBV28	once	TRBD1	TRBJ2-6	CASRDRGHSGANVLTF	TGTGCCAGCAGGGACAGGGGACACTCTGGGGCCAACGTCCTGACTTTC
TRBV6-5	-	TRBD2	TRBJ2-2	CASSISGAGELFF	TGTGCCAGCAGCATCAGCGGGGCCGGGGAGCTGTTTTTT
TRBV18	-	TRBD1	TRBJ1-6	CASSDWTGEDSPLHF	TGTGCCAGCTCAGACTGGACAGGGGAGGATTCACCCCTCCACTTT
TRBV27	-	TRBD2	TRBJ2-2	CASSFLAGVTGELFF	TGTGCCAGCAGTTTTTTAGCGGGAGTTACAGGGGAGCTGTTTTTT
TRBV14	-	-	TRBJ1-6	CASSQGGNNSPLHF	TGTGCCAGCAGCCAAGGAGGGAATAATTCACCCCTCCACTTT
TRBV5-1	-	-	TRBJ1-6	CASSLAGSSYNSPLHF	TGCGCCAGCAGCTTGGCCGGGAGCTCCTATAATTCACCCCTCCACTTT
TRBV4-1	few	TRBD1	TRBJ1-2	CASSQAYPRDRCSYGYTF	TGCGCCAGCAGCCAAGCCTACCCTCGGGACAGGTGCAGCTATGGCTACACCTTC
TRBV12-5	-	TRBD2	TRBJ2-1	CASGPMTSGGGEQFF	TGTGCTAGTGGCCCGATGACTAGCGGGGGGGGTGAGCAGTTCTTC
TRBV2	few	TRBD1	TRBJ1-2	CASSLDRVMYGYTF	TGTGCCAGCAGTCTGGACAGGGTCATGTATGGCTACACCTTC
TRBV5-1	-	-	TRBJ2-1	CASSFTASPSSYNEQFF	TGCGCCAGCAGCTTTACCGCATCTCCGAGCTCCTACAATGAGCAGTTCTTC
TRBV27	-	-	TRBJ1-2	CASGPIGGAQHYGYTF	TGTGCCAGCGGCCCCATCGGGGGGGCGCAGCACTATGGCTACACCTTC
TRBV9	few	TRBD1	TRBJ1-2	CASSYTTGDYGYTF	TGTGCCAGCAGCTATACGACAGGGGACTATGGCTACACCTTC
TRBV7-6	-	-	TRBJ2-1	CASRRGNEQFF	TGTGCCAGCAGACGGGGCAATGAGCAGTTCTTC
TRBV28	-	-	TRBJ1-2	CASKYRQDQAF	TGTGCCAGCAAGTATCGACAGGACCAAGCCTTC
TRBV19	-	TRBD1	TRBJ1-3	CASRPDRGPTRSGNTIYF	TGTGCCAGTAGGCCAGACAGGGGCCCAACCCGTTCTGGAAACACCATATATTTT
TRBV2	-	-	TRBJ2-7	CASRDTYEQYF	TGTGCCAGCAGGGACACCTACGAGCAGTACTTC